These 31 T cell receptor beta chains originate from one sample sequenced in a study of shared clonotypes between healthy human individuals. Clones were sequenced by immunoSEQ multiplex PCR, and TCRdb holds only the in-frame ones, with some missing. The sample includes about 2.4 million clones, approximately 94% of them seen just once. The specimen sequenced was naive CD4+ T cells from PBMCs. Subset denoted: CD45RA+ positively selected. These receptor sequences come from a man aged 18 to 30 in good health. Some clones in this sample may be carry-over from other donors' samples.

The rearrangement links TRBV28 to TRBJ1-5, with no clear D. V gave up 5 bases and J gave up 6 bases, with 20 bases separating them. The CDR3 is made up of 16 amino acids. CDR1 MDHEN and CDR2 SYDVKM come from the germline V gene. CDR3 DNA: TGTGCCAGCAGTACCCCGAGGGCCGGCGCTTTTCAGCCCCAGCATTTT. Encoded protein: CASSTPRAGAFQPQHF.

This sequence joins TRBV28 and TRBJ1-2; D perhaps matches TRBD1 (5 bases). V was clipped by 7 bases and J by 4 bases, with 16 bases between them. The length of the CDR3 is 14 residues. CDR1 is MDHEN and CDR2 is SYDVKM in the germline V gene. Here the CDR3 reads CASIPLGGIYGYTF. CDR3 DNA sequence: TGTGCCAGCATTCCCCTGGGGGGTATCTATGGCTACACCTTC.

On this clone: The sample has other DNA sequences that encode this CDR3 too. V and J are TRBV5-1 and TRBJ2-7; TRBD1 aligns across 8 bases. Trimming removed 0 bases from V and 4 bases from J; junction bases left unmatched: 6. Germline CDR1 is SGHRS and CDR2 is YFSETQ. The CDR3 totals 15 residues. In DNA, the CDR3 is TGCGCCAGCAGCTTGGCCTCCGGACAGGGTTACGAGCAGTACTTC. Protein: CASSLASGQGYEQYF.

The table lists this clone with a count of one. J is TRBJ1-5 and V is TRBV18, with D unclear. Per the germline V gene, CDR1 is KGHSH and CDR2 is LQKENI. The CDR3 is 17 amino acids. The V and J ends lost 1 base and 0 bases respectively, with 13 bases between them. The CDR3 loop reads CASSPRSREGSNQPQHF. For the CDR3, the DNA is TGTGCCAGCTCACCACGATCCCGGGAGGGTAGCAATCAGCCCCAGCATTTT.

This CDR3 reads CASRVSQGASYEQYF. CDR3 nucleotide sequence: TGTGCCAGCAGGGTCTCACAGGGGGCCTCCTACGAGCAGTACTTC. The chain recombines TRBV28 with TRBJ2-7, with 9 bases identical to TRBD1. Germline assignment: CDR1 MDHEN and CDR2 SYDVKM. This CDR3 is 15 amino acids long. V lost 6 bases, J lost 0 bases, and 6 bases stayed unmatched. Full variable domain (missing parts from reference TRBV28 and TRBJ2-7): DVKVTQSSRYLVKRTGEKVFLECVQDMDHENMFWYRQDPGLGLRLIYFSYDVKMKEKGDIPEGYSVSREKKERFSLILESASTNQTSMYLCASRVSQGASYEQYFGPGTRLTVT.

This sequence joins TRBV6-6 and TRBJ2-1; D call uncertain. Germline-derived CDR1 and CDR2 are MNHNY and SVGAGI (reference sequence). This CDR3 is built from 12 residues. V lost 2 bases and J 6 bases, leaving 5 bases between the germline ends. The CDR3: CASSYLSNEQFF. DNA for the CDR3: TGTGCCAGCAGTTACCTGAGCAATGAGCAGTTCTTC.

The chain carries TRBV6-1 and TRBJ1-6; TRBD1 might be the D (6 bases). CDR3 length: 17 residues. Germline loops: CDR1 MNHNS, CDR2 SASEGT. The ends were cut back, 3 bases at V and 7 bases at J, with 19 bases in the middle. The chain's CDR3 is CASSDHSRGGLNSPLHF. The CDR3 bases are TGTGCCAGCAGTGACCACTCCCGGGGGGGGCTAAATTCACCCCTCCACTTT.

The V call is TRBV9, the J call TRBJ2-3; D gene ambiguous. Trimming pared 0 bases from V and 2 bases from J, leaving 13 bases between. Germline V lookup: CDR1 SGDLS, CDR2 YYNGEE. The CDR3 runs 16 residues. CDR3 sequence: CASSVASQVNTDTQYF. In nucleotides, the CDR3 is TGTGCCAGCAGCGTAGCCAGCCAAGTTAACACAGATACGCAGTATTTT.

The chain is built from TRBV11-2 and TRBJ2-1, with D unclear. Germline V CDR1 and CDR2: SGHAT, FQNNGV. The V end was cut by 3 bases, the J end by 2 bases, with 11 bases between. The CDR3 length is 15 residues. CDR3 sequence (DNA): TGTGCCAGCAGCTTCCGCGCGCGAGCCTACAATGAGCAGTTCTTC. Its translation is CASSFRARAYNEQFF.

The chain is built from TRBV5-1 and TRBJ2-7; D tentatively reads TRBD1 or TRBD2 (6 bases each). V lost 0 bases and J lost 3, with 16 bases in between. The germline V gene has CDR1 SGHRS and CDR2 YFSETQ. CDR3 length: 16 residues. The CDR3 DNA reads as TGCGCCAGCAGCTTGGTAGCGGCAGGGGCACGCTACGAGCAGTACTTC. Its translation is CASSLVAAGARYEQYF.

J is TRBJ1-2 and V is TRBV9; no clear D gene. The germline gives CDR1 SGDLS, CDR2 YYNGEE. CDR3 size: 13 residues. V lost 0 bases and J lost 5, with 8 bases in between. The CDR3 DNA reads as TGTGCCAGCAGCGTAGTCATTGGATATGGCTACACCTTC. It yields the protein CASSVVIGYGYTF.

This rearrangement joins TRBV6-1 to TRBJ2-5; 9 bases line up with TRBD2. The germline CDR1 and CDR2 sequences are MNHNS and SASEGT. Trimming took 5 bases from V and 2 from J; bases not matched to a gene: 6. This CDR3 comprises 15 residues. As DNA, the CDR3 is TGTGCCAGCAGTAGGCTACTAGCGGGTCAAGAGACCCAGTACTTC. Translating it yields CASSRLLAGQETQYF.

V and J are TRBV2 and TRBJ2-5; 9 bases agree with TRBD2. The J call is doubtful: the DNA matches TRBJ2-7 better. The CDR3 is made up of 13 amino acids. The germline V gene encodes CDR1 SNHLY and CDR2 FYNNEI. The CDR3 here is CASRRGGPYEQYF. CDR3 DNA: TGTGCCAGCAGGCGGGGGGGTCCCTACGAGCAGTACTTC.

V is TRBV5-1 and J is TRBJ2-1; 9 bases fit TRBD1. The length of the CDR3 is 14 residues. Trimming cost V 4 bases and J 5 bases; bases outside gene matches: 4. Germline lookup yields CDR1 SGHRS and CDR2 YFSETQ. The CDR3: CASSRGQGDNEQFF. The CDR3 DNA sequence: TGCGCCAGCAGCCGGGGACAGGGCGACAATGAGCAGTTCTTC.

The J gene is TRBJ1-2, the V gene TRBV5-1; 7 bases match TRBD1. With 0 bases clipped from V and 4 bases from J, the junction kept 18 bases outside the gene matches. The CDR3 length is 19 residues. Per germline, CDR1 SGHRS and CDR2 YFSETQ. CDR3 nucleotide sequence: TGCGCCAGCAGCTTGGATGCTATTGGGACAGCCATAATGCGCTATGGCTACACCTTC. Amino acid sequence: CASSLDAIGTAIMRYGYTF.

CDR3 region: CASSGGYRAGNTIYF. The CDR3, as DNA: TGTGCCAGCAGTGGGGGTTACAGGGCTGGAAACACCATATATTTT. This chain joins TRBV9 and TRBJ1-3; TRBD1 is a possible D gene (6 bases). Germline V CDR1 and CDR2: SGDLS, YYNGEE. V lost 5 bases to trimming and J lost 2 bases, with 14 bases between them. This CDR3 spans 15 amino acids.

The rearrangement links TRBV7-3 to TRBJ2-3; 8 bases map to TRBD1. The J segment lost 2 bases and the V segment lost 2 bases, leaving 6 bases of the junction unmatched. This CDR3 has 16 residues. Per germline, CDR1 SGHTA and CDR2 FQGTGA. For the CDR3, the DNA is TGTGCCAGCAGCTTAGTGGGGACAGGTGACACAGATACGCAGTATTTT. Its protein is CASSLVGTGDTDTQYF.

The chain combines TRBV7-8 with TRBJ2-1; D unresolved. The V end lost 5 bases, the J end lost 6 bases, and 11 bases lay between the germline ends. Germline lookup yields CDR1 SGHVS and CDR2 FQNEAQ. CDR3 length equals 13 residues. CDR3 region: CASSLGSSNEQFF. The CDR3 DNA follows: TGTGCCAGCAGCCTCGGGTCATCCAATGAGCAGTTCTTC.

The J gene is TRBJ2-7, the V gene TRBV4-1, with 9 bases lining up with TRBD1. Germline V gives CDR1 MGHRA, CDR2 YSYEKL. V lost 2 bases to trimming and J lost 0 bases; unmatched junction nucleotides: 2. This CDR3 region has 15 residues. CDR3 region: CASSQTGGPSYEQYF. In DNA form, the CDR3 reads TGCGCCAGCAGCCAAACAGGGGGCCCCTCCTACGAGCAGTACTTC.

The gene calls are TRBV5-6 and TRBJ2-3; D gene ambiguous. This CDR3 comprises 14 residues. Looked up from germline, CDR1 is SGHDT and CDR2 is YYEEEE. Trimming took off 2 bases at V and 2 bases at J, with 9 bases between the two ends. The CDR3 spells CASSLYGVTDTQYF. The CDR3 nucleotides read TGTGCCAGCAGCTTATACGGCGTCACAGATACGCAGTATTTT.

This chain uses TRBV28 with TRBJ2-1, with D maybe TRBD1 (7 bases). This CDR3 region has 15 residues. Germline V gene lookup returns CDR1 MDHEN and CDR2 SYDVKM. The V end lost 6 bases, the J end lost 7 bases, and 19 bases lay between the germline ends. The CDR3 here is CASSLFQGGRNEQFF. The DNA of the CDR3 is TGTGCCAGCAGCCTCTTCCAGGGGGGAAGGAATGAGCAGTTCTTC.

V usage is TRBV5-8 and J usage is TRBJ2-3; D remains unclear. In germline, CDR1 is SGHTS, CDR2 YDEGEE. V lost 1 base, J lost 0 bases, and 12 bases lay in between. This CDR3 has 16 amino acids. CDR3 nucleotides: TGTGCCAGCAGCTTGAGTGGGTTGTTGAGCACAGATACGCAGTATTTT. Protein sequence: CASSLSGLLSTDTQYF.

V usage is TRBV28 and J usage is TRBJ1-3; 8 positions match TRBD1. Germline values: CDR1 MDHEN, CDR2 SYDVKM. Trimming at V came to 5 bases and at J to 8 bases, leaving 8 bases not matched to a gene. The CDR3 has 14 residues. The CDR3 sequence: CASSPGTGFDTIYF. The CDR3 DNA reads TGTGCCAGCAGTCCCGGGACAGGCTTTGACACCATATATTTT. Full variable domain (remainder filled in from reference TRBV28 and TRBJ1-3): DVKVTQSSRYLVKRTGEKVFLECVQDMDHENMFWYRQDPGLGLRLIYFSYDVKMKEKGDIPEGYSVSREKKERFSLILESASTNQTSMYLCASSPGTGFDTIYFGEGSWLTVV.

The chain links TRBV7-9 to TRBJ2-3; unclear D gene. Trimming took off 1 base at V and 8 bases at J, with 16 bases between the two ends. This CDR3 comprises 15 residues. Per germline, CDR1 SEHNR and CDR2 FQNEAQ (reference sequence). The CDR3 nucleotides are TGTGCCAGCAGCTTAGGAGAACAGCCTGCAGGTACGCAGTATTTT. It encodes CASSLGEQPAGTQYF.

CDR3 coding DNA: TGTTCTCACGCAAAGGGGAGAGGAGGCACTGAAGCTTTCTTT. This gives the protein CSHAKGRGGTEAFF. This rearrangement joins TRBV2 to TRBJ1-1; D perhaps matches TRBD1 (5 bases). The CDR3 is 14 amino acids. CDR1 SNHLY and CDR2 FYNNEI come from the germline V gene.

This clone was seen only once. The chain employs TRBV19 and TRBJ1-2, with D perhaps TRBD1 (6 bases). With 11 bases removed from V and 6 bases from J, the gap between germline ends came to 25 bases. Germline V gene data show CDR1 as LNHDA and CDR2 as SQIVND (reference sequence). This CDR3 has 15 amino acids. DNA for the CDR3: TGTGCCTCGGAGGAGGGGGGGCGCGGGTTAGATGGCTACACCTTC. Residues: CASEEGGRGLDGYTF.

This rearrangement joins TRBV18 to TRBJ2-5; unclear D gene. With 3 bases removed from V and 0 bases from J, the gap between germline ends came to 11 bases. Germline CDR1 is KGHSH and CDR2 is LQKENI. The CDR3 runs 15 residues. This CDR3 is CASSPQDGYQETQYF. The DNA for the CDR3 is TGTGCCAGCTCACCTCAAGACGGCTACCAAGAGACCCAGTACTTC.

V is TRBV7-2 and J is TRBJ1-2, with no clear D. Germline V gene lookup returns CDR1 SGHTA and CDR2 FQGNSA. This CDR3 contains 15 residues. The ends were cut back, 1 base at V and 0 bases at J, with 9 bases in the middle. CDR3 sequence reads: CASSLGRTTNYGYTF. The CDR3 nucleotides read TGTGCCAGCAGCTTAGGGCGTACGACTAACTATGGCTACACCTTC.

The chain uses TRBV6-5 and TRBJ2-5, with unresolved D. The length of the CDR3 is 12 residues. Germline CDR1 reads MNHEY; CDR2 reads SVGAGI. The germline V and J ends were trimmed by 5 bases and 5 bases, with 9 bases remaining between them. CDR3 DNA: TGTGCCAGCAGTGCCCGGCGGGAGACCCAGTACTTC. Amino acid sequence: CASSARRETQYF.

V usage is TRBV4-2 and J usage is TRBJ2-1; 12 bases align to TRBD2. Germline V gives CDR1 LGHNA, CDR2 YNFKEQ. This CDR3 contains 18 residues. The junction had 11 bases not matched to a gene; V was cut back by 4 bases and J by 4 bases. The CDR3: CASSPVTSGRMGYNEQFF. The DNA of the CDR3 is TGTGCCAGCAGCCCAGTTACTAGCGGGAGGATGGGGTACAATGAGCAGTTCTTC.

This clone came up a few times. The genes are TRBV5-1 and TRBJ1-5; D is uncertain. Germline V gives CDR1 SGHRS, CDR2 YFSETQ. This CDR3 is built from 13 residues. With 0 bases removed from V and 9 bases from J, the gap between germline ends came to 10 bases. The CDR3 bases are TGCGCCAGCAGCTTGGAGGGAGGCGGGCCCCAGCATTTT. Protein sequence: CASSLEGGGPQHF. Full variable domain (remainder filled in from reference TRBV5-1 and TRBJ1-5): KAGVTQTPRYLIKTRGQQVTLSCSPISGHRSVSWYQQTPGQGLQFLFEYFSETQRNKGNFPGRFSGRQFSNSRSEMNVSTLELGDSALYLCASSLEGGGPQHFGDGTRLSIL.